The table lists the clone carrying this T cell receptor (beta chain) with many counts. The antigen remains undetermined. The sample originates from a study of T cells after yellow fever vaccination. Study-level information: With SMART-Seq v4 Ultra Low Input, the fractions containing low cell numbers were prepared.

TCRdb re-analysed the 5' RACE reads in MiXCR, keeping a single row per CDR3 protein. The repertoire includes about 350,000 distinct CDR3 sequences, roughly 7.5% of them detected once, and approximately 15% sits in the top ten. Study-wide findings and caveats: Peaking on day 5 versus 15, the secondary response was faster but weaker. It was a small share of clonotypes that appeared in both CD4 and CD8 compartments. Post-booster samples contained most primary-vaccination clones (approximately 97% CD4, about 90% CD8).

The CDR3 loop spans 14 amino acids. Germline assignment: CDR1 SGHRS and CDR2 YFSETQ. V shed 1 base and J shed 7 bases, with 12 bases lying between them. This specimen consisted of PBMCs, obtained roughly 46 days after the first yellow fever vaccination. The chain employs TRBV5-1 and TRBJ2-1, with a weak D call TRBD1 (5 bases). The receptor comes from a man younger than 35 who received the YFV17D yellow fever vaccine. The CDR3 DNA is TGCGCCAGCAGCTTGTACCAGGGTAGGAATGAGCAGTTCTTC. It is translated as CASSLYQGRNEQFF.